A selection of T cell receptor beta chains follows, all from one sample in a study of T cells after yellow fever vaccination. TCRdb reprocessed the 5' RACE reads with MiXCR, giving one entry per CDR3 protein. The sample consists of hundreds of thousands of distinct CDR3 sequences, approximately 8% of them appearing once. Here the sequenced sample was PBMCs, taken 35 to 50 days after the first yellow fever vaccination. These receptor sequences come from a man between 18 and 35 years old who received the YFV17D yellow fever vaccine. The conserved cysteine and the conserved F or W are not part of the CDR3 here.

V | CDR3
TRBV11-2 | ASSLYLAGRPRFNQPQH
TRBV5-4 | ASSGETYTFTDTQY
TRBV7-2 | ASSGQAVETQY
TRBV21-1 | ASSTLPRGLRNNEQF
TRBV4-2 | ASSQVTTAYNEQF
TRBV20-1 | SAEEGEGFDTEAF
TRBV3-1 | ASSQDGTSGVKDQY
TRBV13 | ASTIGGGAGTDTQY
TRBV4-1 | ASSQGRGWADTQY
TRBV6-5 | ASSYGSGGSYEQY
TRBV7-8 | ASSPRDAGETQY
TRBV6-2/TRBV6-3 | ASSYSSLAGGPGGNEQF
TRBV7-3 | ASSLGGHETQY
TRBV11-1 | ASSLTRSLRQRSNSNTEAF
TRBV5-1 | ASREPFSGTSVNEQF
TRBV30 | AWQLTGSGGYT
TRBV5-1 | ASSSDSNSYNEQF
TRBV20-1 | SALPQTDTQY
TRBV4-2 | ASSQETGGRQPQH